Detailed here is one T cell receptor (beta chain). Its antigen is as yet unknown. PCR involved 60 Vbeta and 13 Jbeta primers. Using immunoSEQ multiplex PCR, the repertoire was profiled, and TCRdb retains in-frame clones only, with some absent. Its listing shows roughly 100,000 clones. The sample comes from a study of cytomegalovirus exposure and HLA in healthy donors. Whole-study results and caveats: The majority of CMV-associated TCR beta chains were reported as apparently HLA-restricted in a later analysis. Most TCR sequences showed up rarely, but some public TCRs showed up in many donors. At a 0.05 false discovery rate, a later analysis found roughly 17,000 TCR beta sequences to be associated with HLA alleles.

Germline V lookup: CDR1 SGHAT, CDR2 FQNNGV. V shed 4 bases and J 11 bases; nucleotides not matched to a gene: 10. CDR3 length equals 13 residues. The rearrangement links TRBV11-2 to TRBJ1-1; TRBD1 aligns across 7 bases. This receptor was identified in a man aged 50-59 years in good health and CMV-seronegative. Sequencing input: PBMCs. The chain's CDR3 is CASSSTRDSGAFF. The DNA for the CDR3 is TGTGCCAGCAGCTCCACTCGGGACAGCGGGGCTTTCTTT.